Presented here are 4 T cell receptor beta chains from one specimen sequenced in a study of blood T cell repertoires in COVID-19 (dated by TCRdb to about 2020). The library was built by means of the immunoSEQ multiplex PCR assay. The table was pulled from immuneACCESS by TCRdb, which kept in-frame rearrangements only. Such tables lose some clones; where checked, under half of the loss comes from unresolved V genes, and the rest has no known cause. Present in this sample are 150,000 or so clones, approximately 83% of which were seen just once. Approximately 5.1% of the sample goes to the ten largest clones. The sequenced sample consisted of PBMCs or T cells enriched from blood (not recorded which). These receptors all stem from a man aged 65 to 79 who had been exposed to COVID-19.

This clone was seen a handful of times. The genes are TRBV5-1 and TRBJ2-7; D is uncertain. Trimming took off 2 bases at V and 7 bases at J, with 16 bases between the two ends. The germline V gene has CDR1 SGHRS and CDR2 YFSETQ. This CDR3 is 14 amino acids long. The CDR3 here is CASSLGSRLREQYF. The CDR3 coding sequence is TGCGCCAGCAGCTTAGGAAGCCGGTTGCGGGAGCAGTACTTC.

The V gene is TRBV9, the J gene TRBJ2-5, with 8 bases lining up with TRBD2. The CDR3 is made up of 13 amino acids. Trimming removed 3 bases from V and 4 bases from J; junction bases left unmatched: 2. Germline V CDR1 and CDR2: SGDLS, YYNGEE. The DNA for the CDR3 is TGTGCCAGCAGCGCCCGGGGGGGAGAGACCCAGTACTTC. Translated: CASSARGGETQYF.

CDR3 sequence (DNA): TGTGCCAGCAGCCCGGAGGGACTAGCGGGGGCCCTAGCGGGAGATACGCAGTATTTT. Protein: CASSPEGLAGALAGDTQYF. This rearrangement joins TRBV9 to TRBJ2-3; TRBD2 matches at 14 bases. V was clipped by 4 bases and J by 5 bases; unmatched bases: 15. Germline V gene data show CDR1 as SGDLS and CDR2 as YYNGEE. This CDR3 has 19 amino acids. The variable domain in full, completed from reference TRBV9 and TRBJ2-3, reads DSGVTQTPKHLITATGQRVTLRCSPRSGDLSVYWYQQSLDQGLQFLIQYYNGEERAKGNILERFSAQQFPDLHSELNLSSLELGDSALYFCASSPEGLAGALAGDTQYFGPGTRLTVL.

This chain uses TRBV9 with TRBJ1-1; 7 bases match TRBD1. V lost 0 bases to trimming and J lost 2 bases; unmatched junction nucleotides: 10. The germline CDR1 and CDR2 sequences are SGDLS and YYNGEE. The CDR3 has 17 amino acids. CDR3 protein: CASSVAPPGTANTEAFF. In DNA, the CDR3 is TGTGCCAGCAGCGTAGCACCCCCTGGGACAGCAAACACTGAAGCTTTCTTT.